This record concerns one TCR beta chain sequence. The antigen is undetermined. Sequenced by immunoSEQ multiplex PCR; TCRdb stores in-frame clones only, minus some. The table shows 79,000 or so clones, with 60% to 85% occurring only once. This record belongs to a study of T cell responses to AZD1222 COVID-19 vaccine. CDR1 and CDR2 (germline): SGHKS, YYEKEE (reference sequence). The CDR3 covers 18 residues. V gave up 0 bases and J gave up 1 base, with 14 bases separating them. Study results and limitations: Spike-specific TCR breadth and depth rose after two AZD1222 doses. White British ancestry dominated among donors, who included more females, and clonal diversity was possibly underestimated. Baseline seropositivity occurred in only six or seven AZD1222 recipients. Repertoire sampling was restricted to post-peak T cell response timepoints.

V usage is TRBV5-5 and J usage is TRBJ2-6; TRBD1 is a possible D gene (6 bases). The specimen was peripheral blood, collected 28 days after the second dose of the MenACWY control vaccine. This clonotype was obtained from an adult who received the MenACWY meningococcal vaccine as a control. CDR3 loop: CASSLDSGERSGANVLTF. In nucleotides, the CDR3 is TGTGCCAGCAGCTTGGATTCAGGGGAAAGGTCTGGGGCCAACGTCCTGACTTTC.